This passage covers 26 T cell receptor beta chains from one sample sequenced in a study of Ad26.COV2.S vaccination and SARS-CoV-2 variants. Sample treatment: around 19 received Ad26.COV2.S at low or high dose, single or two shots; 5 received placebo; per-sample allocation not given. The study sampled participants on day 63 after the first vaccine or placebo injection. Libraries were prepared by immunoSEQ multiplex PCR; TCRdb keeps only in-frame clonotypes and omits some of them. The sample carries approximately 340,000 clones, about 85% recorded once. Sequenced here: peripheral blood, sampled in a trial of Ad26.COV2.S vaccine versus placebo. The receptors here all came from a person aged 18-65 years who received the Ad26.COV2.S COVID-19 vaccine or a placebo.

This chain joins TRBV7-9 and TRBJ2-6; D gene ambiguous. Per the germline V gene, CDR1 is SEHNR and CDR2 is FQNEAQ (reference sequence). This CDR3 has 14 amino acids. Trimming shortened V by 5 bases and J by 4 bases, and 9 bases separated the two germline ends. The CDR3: CASSDPAGANVLTF. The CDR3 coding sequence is TGTGCCAGCAGCGATCCCGCAGGGGCCAACGTCCTGACTTTC.

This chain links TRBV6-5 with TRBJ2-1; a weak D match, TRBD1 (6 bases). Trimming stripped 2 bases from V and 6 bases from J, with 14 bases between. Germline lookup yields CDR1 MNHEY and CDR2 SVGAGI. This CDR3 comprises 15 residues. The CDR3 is CASSYLGAGGNEQFF. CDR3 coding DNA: TGTGCCAGCAGTTACCTGGGGGCTGGGGGCAATGAGCAGTTCTTC.

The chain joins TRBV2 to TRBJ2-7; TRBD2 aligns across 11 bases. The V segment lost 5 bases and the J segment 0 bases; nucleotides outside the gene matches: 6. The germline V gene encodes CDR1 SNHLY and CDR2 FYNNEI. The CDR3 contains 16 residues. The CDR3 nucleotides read TGTGCCAGCAGTCTAGCGGGGGGCCCCAGCTCCTACGAGCAGTACTTC. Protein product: CASSLAGGPSSYEQYF.

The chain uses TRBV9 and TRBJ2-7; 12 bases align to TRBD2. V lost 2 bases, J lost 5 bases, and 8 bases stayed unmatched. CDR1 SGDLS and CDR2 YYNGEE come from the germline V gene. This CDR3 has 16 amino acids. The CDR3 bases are TGTGCCAGCAGCGTCGGGGGACTAGCGGGTATTCACGAGCAGTACTTC. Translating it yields CASSVGGLAGIHEQYF. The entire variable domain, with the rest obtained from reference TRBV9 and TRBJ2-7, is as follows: DSGVTQTPKHLITATGQRVTLRCSPRSGDLSVYWYQQSLDQGLQFLIQYYNGEERAKGNILERFSAQQFPDLHSELNLSSLELGDSALYFCASSVGGLAGIHEQYFGPGTRLTVT.

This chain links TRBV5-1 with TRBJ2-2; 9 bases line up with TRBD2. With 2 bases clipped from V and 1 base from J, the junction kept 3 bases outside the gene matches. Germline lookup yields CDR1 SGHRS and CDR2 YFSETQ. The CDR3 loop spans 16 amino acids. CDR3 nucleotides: TGCGCCAGCAGCTTTCTAGCGGGGAAGAACACCGGGGAGCTGTTTTTT. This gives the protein CASSFLAGKNTGELFF.

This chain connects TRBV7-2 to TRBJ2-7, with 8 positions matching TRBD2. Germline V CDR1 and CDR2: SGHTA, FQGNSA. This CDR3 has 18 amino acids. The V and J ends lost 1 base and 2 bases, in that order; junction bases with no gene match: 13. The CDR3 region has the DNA TGTGCCAGCAGCTTAGTAGCCAGCGGGAGTTCCCTAGCCTACGAGCAGTACTTC. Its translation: CASSLVASGSSLAYEQYF.

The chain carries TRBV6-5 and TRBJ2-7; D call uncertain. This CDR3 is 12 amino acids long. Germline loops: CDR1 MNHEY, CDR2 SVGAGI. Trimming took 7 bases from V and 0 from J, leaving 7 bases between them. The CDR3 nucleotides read TGTGCCAGCACGGGCTACTCCTACGAGCAGTACTTC. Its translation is CASTGYSYEQYF.

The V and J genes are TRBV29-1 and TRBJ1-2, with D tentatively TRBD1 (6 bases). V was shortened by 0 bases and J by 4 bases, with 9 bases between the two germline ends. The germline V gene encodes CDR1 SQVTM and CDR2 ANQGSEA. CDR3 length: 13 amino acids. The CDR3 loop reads CSVEEGGGYGYTF. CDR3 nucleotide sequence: TGCAGCGTTGAAGAAGGGGGGGGCTATGGCTACACCTTC.

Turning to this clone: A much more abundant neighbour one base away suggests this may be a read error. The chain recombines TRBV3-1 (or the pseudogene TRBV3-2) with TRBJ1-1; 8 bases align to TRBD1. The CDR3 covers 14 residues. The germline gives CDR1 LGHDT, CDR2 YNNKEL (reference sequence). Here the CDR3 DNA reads TGTGCCAGCAGCCGACAGGGGCTGGGCACTGAAACTTTCTTT. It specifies CASSRQGLGTETFF.

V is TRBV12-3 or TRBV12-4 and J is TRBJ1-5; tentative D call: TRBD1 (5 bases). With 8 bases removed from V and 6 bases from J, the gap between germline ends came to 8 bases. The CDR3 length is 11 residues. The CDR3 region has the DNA TGTGCCAGCGGGACGGGTCAGCCCCAGCATTTT. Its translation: CASGTGQPQHF.

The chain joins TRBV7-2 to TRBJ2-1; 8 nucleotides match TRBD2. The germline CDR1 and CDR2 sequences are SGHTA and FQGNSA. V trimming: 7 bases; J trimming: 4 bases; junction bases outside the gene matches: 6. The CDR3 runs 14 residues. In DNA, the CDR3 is TGTGCCAGCAAGGGAGCGGGAGCGTACAATGAGCAGTTCTTC. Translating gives CASKGAGAYNEQFF.

Here the CDR3 reads CASSGAPVDGYTF. CDR3 DNA: TGTGCCAGCAGTGGGGCCCCGGTGGATGGCTACACCTTC. The V call is TRBV2, the J call TRBJ1-2; D remains ambiguous. The V and J ends lost 4 bases and 6 bases respectively, with 12 bases between them. This CDR3 region has 13 residues. Germline assignment: CDR1 SNHLY and CDR2 FYNNEI.

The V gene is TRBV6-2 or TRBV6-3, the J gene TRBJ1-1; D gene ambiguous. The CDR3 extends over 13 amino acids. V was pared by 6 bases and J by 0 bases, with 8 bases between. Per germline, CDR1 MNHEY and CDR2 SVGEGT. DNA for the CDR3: TGTGCCAGCAGCCTTTCATTGAACACTGAAGCTTTCTTT. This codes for CASSLSLNTEAFF.

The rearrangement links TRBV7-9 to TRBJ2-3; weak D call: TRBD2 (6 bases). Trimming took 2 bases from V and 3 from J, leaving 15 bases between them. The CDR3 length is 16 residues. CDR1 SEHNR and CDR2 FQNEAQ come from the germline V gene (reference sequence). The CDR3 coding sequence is TGTGCCAGCAGCTTACCGGGAGCAACTCTTACAGATACGCAGTATTTT. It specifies CASSLPGATLTDTQYF.

CDR3 loop: CASSPKRQAGTDTQYF. The CDR3, as DNA: TGTGCCAGCAGCCCCAAGAGACAGGCGGGTACAGATACGCAGTATTTT. The chain employs TRBV7-2 and TRBJ2-3; D is possibly TRBD1 (6 bases). V lost 5 bases and J 3 bases, leaving 18 bases between the germline ends. The CDR3 loop spans 16 amino acids. Germline V gene data show CDR1 as SGHTA and CDR2 as FQGNSA.

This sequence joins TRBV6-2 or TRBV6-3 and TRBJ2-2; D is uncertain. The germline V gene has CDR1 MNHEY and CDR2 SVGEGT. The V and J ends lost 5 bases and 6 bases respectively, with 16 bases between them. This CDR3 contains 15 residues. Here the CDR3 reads CASSDPPTWAGELFF. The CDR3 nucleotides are TGTGCCAGCAGTGACCCCCCGACCTGGGCCGGGGAGCTGTTTTTT.

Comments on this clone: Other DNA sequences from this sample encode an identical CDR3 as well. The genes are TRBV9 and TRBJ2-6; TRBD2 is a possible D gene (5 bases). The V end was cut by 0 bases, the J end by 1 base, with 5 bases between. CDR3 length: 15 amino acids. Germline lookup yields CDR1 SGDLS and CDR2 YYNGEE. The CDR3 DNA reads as TGTGCCAGCAGCGTAGGCGGGTCTGGGGCCAACGTCCTGACTTTC. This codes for CASSVGGSGANVLTF.

The CDR3 spells CASSLTQVSAGAQYF. In nucleotides, the CDR3 is TGTGCCAGCAGCTTAACACAGGTCTCAGCGGGGGCCCAGTACTTC. The chain carries TRBV7-2 and TRBJ2-5; 8 bases match TRBD2. The V gene end was trimmed by 2 bases and the J gene end by 9 bases; junction bases not matched to a gene: 11. Per germline, CDR1 SGHTA and CDR2 FQGNSA. This CDR3 is built from 15 residues.

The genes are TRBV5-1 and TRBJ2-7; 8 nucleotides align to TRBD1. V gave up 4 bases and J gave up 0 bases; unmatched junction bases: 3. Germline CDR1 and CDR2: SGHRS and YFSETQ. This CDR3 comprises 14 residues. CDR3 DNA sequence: TGCGCCAGCAGCCGGACAGGGTCCTCCTACGAGCAGTACTTC. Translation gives CASSRTGSSYEQYF. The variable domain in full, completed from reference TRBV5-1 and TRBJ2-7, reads KAGVTQTPRYLIKTRGQQVTLSCSPISGHRSVSWYQQTPGQGLQFLFEYFSETQRNKGNFPGRFSGRQFSNSRSEMNVSTLELGDSALYLCASSRTGSSYEQYFGPGTRLTVT.

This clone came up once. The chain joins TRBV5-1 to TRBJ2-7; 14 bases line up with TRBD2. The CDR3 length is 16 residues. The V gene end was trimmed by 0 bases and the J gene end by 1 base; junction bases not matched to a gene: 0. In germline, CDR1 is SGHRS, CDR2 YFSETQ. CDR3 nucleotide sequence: TGCGCCAGCAGCTTGGGGACTAGCGGGGGGTCCTACGAGCAGTACTTC. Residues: CASSLGTSGGSYEQYF.

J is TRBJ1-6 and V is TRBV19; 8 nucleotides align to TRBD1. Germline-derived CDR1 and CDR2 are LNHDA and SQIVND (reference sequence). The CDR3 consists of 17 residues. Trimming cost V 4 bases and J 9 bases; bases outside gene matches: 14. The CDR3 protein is CASSTNIPRGRSSPLHF. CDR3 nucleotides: TGTGCCAGTAGTACCAATATCCCCAGGGGGCGAAGTTCACCCCTCCACTTT.

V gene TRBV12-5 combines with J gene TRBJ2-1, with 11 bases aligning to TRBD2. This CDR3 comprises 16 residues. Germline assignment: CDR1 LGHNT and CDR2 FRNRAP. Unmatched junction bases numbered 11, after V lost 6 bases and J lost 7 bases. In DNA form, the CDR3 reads TGTGCTAGTGGCCAAACAATACTAGCGGGAGCTAATGAGCAGTTCTTC. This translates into CASGQTILAGANEQFF.

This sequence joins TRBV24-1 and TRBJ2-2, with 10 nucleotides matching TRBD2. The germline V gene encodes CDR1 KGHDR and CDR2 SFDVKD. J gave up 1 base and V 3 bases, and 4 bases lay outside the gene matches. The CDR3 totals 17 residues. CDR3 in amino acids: CATSDRLAGGNTGELFF. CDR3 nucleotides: TGTGCCACCAGTGATAGGTTAGCGGGAGGGAACACCGGGGAGCTGTTTTTT.

The CDR3 DNA reads TGTGCCAGCAGCGTAGGATTAGGGGGCGATCGATCTGCTGGCTACACCTTC. Protein product: CASSVGLGGDRSAGYTF. This chain connects TRBV9 to TRBJ1-2; TRBD1 matches 7 bases. The germline CDR1 and CDR2 sequences are SGDLS and YYNGEE. The CDR3 runs 17 residues. J was trimmed by 7 bases and V by 0 bases; bases with no gene match: 15.

CDR3 DNA sequence: TGTGCCAGCAGTTACTCGACCGTCTCTGGCTACACCTTC. This gives the protein CASSYSTVSGYTF. The rearrangement joins TRBV6-6 to TRBJ1-2; D is unresolved. CDR3 size: 13 residues. Germline CDR1 and CDR2: MNHNY and SVGAGI (reference sequence). V gave up 0 bases and J gave up 7 bases, with 9 bases separating them.

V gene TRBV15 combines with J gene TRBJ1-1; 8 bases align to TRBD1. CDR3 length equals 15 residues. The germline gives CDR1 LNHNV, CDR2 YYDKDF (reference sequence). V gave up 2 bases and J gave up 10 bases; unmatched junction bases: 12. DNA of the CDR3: TGTGCCACCAGCAGAAACAGGGGGATTGGGGTAGGAGCTTTCTTT. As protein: CATSRNRGIGVGAFF.